A selection of T cell receptor beta chains follows, all from one sample in a study of blood T cell repertoires in COVID-19. Sequencing was performed with immunoSEQ multiplex PCR; in TCRdb, only in-frame clones are kept and a portion is missing. Of 310,000 or so clones detected, 88% appear once; the ten largest clones hold around 10%. What was sequenced was peripheral blood. The receptors here all came from a woman aged 25 to 45 with COVID-19, enrolled during active disease. Both conserved end residues are part of each CDR3. Each record gives: V gene, CDR3 protein.

TRBV3-1/TRBV3-2	CASSQVGTDTQYF
TRBV3-1/TRBV3-2	CASSQRRLGGYTF
TRBV28	CASRTSGPNSPLHF
TRBV5-1	CASSLDMTANTEAFF
TRBV3-1/TRBV3-2	CASSQGAPRGNEQFF
TRBV7-2	CASSAPFPGEQYF
TRBV5-8	CASSLGLQGAAAFF
TRBV10-1	CASSARGGSTDTQYF
TRBV5-1	CASSLAGGMTEETQYF
TRBV3-1/TRBV3-2	CASSQPPDSYGYTF
TRBV24-1	CATSDPGGFGANVLTF
TRBV6-6	CASSYEQGLGYTF
TRBV3-1/TRBV3-2	CASSPQGTNEKLFF
TRBV21-1	CASSKAETSGAPNTGELFF
TRBV5-1	CASSLGGGTEAFF
TRBV28	CASSSQRRELSGELFF
TRBV7-6	CASSGRGFAETQYF
TRBV28	CASSLNFSPIKGYSYEQYF
TRBV11-2	CASRSTGAGANVLTF
TRBV19	CASSIPTVMSYTF
TRBV28	CASRGATGHGSPLHF
TRBV5-1	CASRPGLAGVDTQYF
TRBV29-1	CSVERPPYSNQPQHF
TRBV6-6	CASSYYRGFNSPLHF
TRBV5-1	CASSIGQGAVGYTF
TRBV29-1	CSHSAGSTYEQYF
TRBV9	CASSPRQGGGTEAFF
TRBV7-2	CASSLVAGVSYEQYF
TRBV4-1	CASRTDYYSNQPQHF
TRBV28	CASSQTPGTAGSYEQYF
TRBV19	CASSKWEGLGTDTQYF
TRBV10-1	CASSESIGRTNTGELFF